The 27 T cell receptor beta chains below were found in one sample sequenced in a study of blood T cell repertoires in COVID-19. TCRdb's table, derived via immunoSEQ multiplex PCR, lists solely in-frame clones and lacks some. Of some 55,000 clones in the sample, about 90% were seen once. Sample: peripheral blood. The receptors come from a man aged 55-75 years with acute or convalescent COVID-19.

V and J are TRBV3-1 (or the pseudogene TRBV3-2) and TRBJ1-2, with D perhaps matching TRBD1 (5 bases). CDR1 and CDR2 from the germline V gene are LGHDT and YNNKEL (reference sequence). This CDR3 is 13 amino acids long. Trimming removed 5 bases at V and 8 bases at J, with 15 bases between. The CDR3 region has the DNA TGTGCCAGCAGCTACGCCAGGGTAGGCGGCTACACCTTC. As protein: CASSYARVGGYTF.

J is TRBJ1-1 and V is TRBV3-1 (or the pseudogene TRBV3-2); the D gene is possibly TRBD1 (5 bases). The V gene's germline CDR1 is LGHDT and CDR2 YNNKEL (reference sequence). V lost 3 bases and J lost 5, with 13 bases in between. This CDR3 has 14 residues. The CDR3 DNA follows: TGTGCCAGCAGCCAGTTCGCGCGGGGGACTGAAGCTTTCTTT. This sequence encodes CASSQFARGTEAFF.

The CDR3 DNA follows: TGCGCCAGCAGCCCGGACTCCACTGAAAAACTGTTTTTT. Encoded protein: CASSPDSTEKLFF. The genes are TRBV10-2 and TRBJ1-4; D unresolved. Between the trimmed V and J ends, which lost 6 bases and 7 bases, there was a span of 12 bases. The CDR3 is 13 amino acids. The V gene's germline CDR1 is WSHSY and CDR2 SAAADI.

The chain carries TRBV7-2 and TRBJ1-3; 9 nucleotides agree with TRBD1. Unmatched junction bases numbered 4, after V lost 5 bases and J lost 2 bases. Germline CDR1 and CDR2: SGHTA and FQGNSA. The CDR3 length is 15 residues. The CDR3 is CASSPGTGTGNTIYF. The CDR3 nucleotides read TGTGCCAGCAGCCCCGGGACAGGGACTGGAAACACCATATATTTT. The variable domain in full, with the rest retrieved from reference TRBV7-2 and TRBJ1-3, is GAGVSQSPSNKVTEKGKDVELRCDPISGHTALYWYRQSLGQGLEFLIYFQGNSAPDKSGLPSDRFSAERTGGSVSTLTIQRTQQEDSAVYLCASSPGTGTGNTIYFGEGSWLTVV.

This chain uses TRBV6-6 with TRBJ2-3; D is ambiguous. The ends were cut back, 7 bases at V and 0 bases at J, with 8 bases in the middle. The CDR3 runs 13 residues. Per the germline V gene, CDR1 is MNHNY and CDR2 is SVGAGI (reference sequence). The CDR3 bases are TGTGCCAGCACCCGAGGCAGCACAGATACGCAGTATTTT. Translating gives CASTRGSTDTQYF.

The chain carries TRBV18 and TRBJ2-7; 8 bases are shared with TRBD2. Germline-derived CDR1 and CDR2 are KGHSH and LQKENI. The CDR3 length is 15 residues. V was clipped by 3 bases and J by 1 base; unmatched bases: 5. CDR3: CASSPASGGSYEQYF. As DNA, the CDR3 is TGTGCCAGCTCACCCGCCAGCGGGGGATCCTACGAGCAGTACTTC.

The chain is built from TRBV7-2 and TRBJ2-1, with 10 bases fitting TRBD2. This CDR3 has 15 residues. Germline loops: CDR1 SGHTA, CDR2 FQGNSA. With 5 bases clipped from V and 9 bases from J, the junction kept 10 bases outside the gene matches. The CDR3 DNA sequence: TGTGCCAGCAGCCAGGCTAGCGGGGGAGGCGGTGAGCAGTTCTTC. Its translation: CASSQASGGGGEQFF.

The sample holds one count of this clone. The CDR3 spells CASSLDRGNQPQHF. The DNA of the CDR3 is TGTGCCAGCAGTCTAGACAGGGGCAATCAGCCCCAGCATTTT. The rearrangement links TRBV27 to TRBJ1-5; 7 positions agree with TRBD1. The CDR3 sequence is 14 residues long. In germline, CDR1 is MNHEY, CDR2 SMNVEV (reference sequence). V shed 5 bases and J 2 bases; nucleotides not matched to a gene: 3.

This clone was observed a single time. This sequence joins TRBV30 and TRBJ1-2; no reliable D call. V gave up 3 bases and J gave up 3 bases, with 17 bases separating them. The CDR3 runs 15 residues. The V gene's germline CDR1 is GTSNPN and CDR2 SVGIG (reference sequence). The DNA of the CDR3 is TGTGCCTGGAGCGAGAGGTCTGAGTGGCACTATGGCTACACCTTC. Protein: CAWSERSEWHYGYTF.

This chain connects TRBV11-2 to TRBJ1-1; the match to TRBD1 covers 7 bases. Germline V gene lookup returns CDR1 SGHAT and CDR2 FQNNGV. V shed 5 bases, J shed 0 bases, and the junction held 18 bases outside the gene matches. The CDR3 is 19 amino acids. CDR3 in amino acids: CASSRPGVRQGGMNTEAFF. CDR3 bases: TGTGCCAGCAGCCGTCCAGGGGTACGACAGGGTGGAATGAACACTGAAGCTTTCTTT.

The count of this clone is one. V gene TRBV18 combines with J gene TRBJ2-3, with 9 positions matching TRBD1. This CDR3 is built from 16 residues. Germline V gene lookup returns CDR1 KGHSH and CDR2 LQKENI. Trimming took 2 bases from V and 2 from J; bases not matched to a gene: 5. CDR3 amino acids: CASSPTGQGITDTQYF. In DNA, the CDR3 is TGTGCCAGCTCACCAACCGGACAGGGGATCACAGATACGCAGTATTTT.

The CDR3 DNA sequence: TGTGCCAGCAGCTTGGGGCTCGATGGCTACACCTTC. It codes for CASSLGLDGYTF. This chain joins TRBV5-4 and TRBJ1-2; D not certain. CDR1 is SGHNT and CDR2 is YYREEE in the germline V gene (reference sequence). The CDR3 covers 12 residues. The V and J ends lost 0 bases and 6 bases respectively, with 6 bases between them. The full variable domain, completed using reference TRBV5-4 and TRBJ1-2, is ETGVTQSPTHLIKTRGQQVTLRCSSQSGHNTVSWYQQALGQGPQFIFQYYREEENGRGNFPPRFSGLQFPNYSSELNVNALELDDSALYLCASSLGLDGYTFGSGTRLTVV.

This chain joins TRBV19 and TRBJ1-6, with 7 bases aligning to TRBD1. The CDR3 length is 16 residues. Germline V gene sequence: CDR1 LNHDA, CDR2 SQIVND (reference sequence). Trimming removed 5 bases from V and 7 bases from J; junction bases left unmatched: 11. In DNA form, the CDR3 reads TGTGCCAGTAGTTCCGGACAGGCTCCAGTAAATTCACCCCTCCACTTT. It translates to CASSSGQAPVNSPLHF.

The rearrangement links TRBV10-3 to TRBJ1-1; D is uncertain. CDR3 length: 14 amino acids. Germline V lookup: CDR1 ENHRY, CDR2 SYGVKD. V was cut by 0 bases and J by 4 bases, with 9 bases left in between. The CDR3 region has the DNA TGTGCCATCAGTGAGTCACGAGGGCTCACTGAAGCTTTCTTT. Its protein product is CAISESRGLTEAFF.

This clone turned up a few times. The J gene is TRBJ1-1, the V gene TRBV7-3; the match to TRBD1 covers 8 bases. The CDR3 consists of 13 residues. The J segment lost 3 bases and the V segment lost 5 bases, leaving 2 bases of the junction unmatched. The germline CDR1 and CDR2 sequences are SGHTA and FQGTGA. The CDR3 loop reads CASSPTGDTEAFF. The CDR3 coding sequence is TGTGCCAGCAGCCCGACAGGGGACACTGAAGCTTTCTTT.

CDR3 protein: CASSLEGLRETQYF. The CDR3 DNA sequence: TGCGCCAGCAGCTTAGAGGGACTAAGAGAGACCCAGTACTTC. This rearrangement joins TRBV5-1 to TRBJ2-5; 7 bases agree with TRBD2. In germline, CDR1 is SGHRS, CDR2 YFSETQ. With V trimmed by 2 bases and J by 4 bases, 5 bases remained unmatched. CDR3 length equals 14 residues.

This clone was recorded only once. V and J are TRBV5-8 and TRBJ1-2; the D is unclear. CDR3 length: 15 residues. Per germline, CDR1 SGHTS and CDR2 YDEGEE. The V end lost 4 bases, the J end lost 0 bases, and 13 bases lay between the germline ends. CDR3 in DNA: TGTGCCAGCAGCCACCGACACAATGCTAACTATGGCTACACCTTC. It encodes CASSHRHNANYGYTF.

The J gene is TRBJ1-5, the V gene TRBV3-1 (or the pseudogene TRBV3-2); D gene unclear. Germline CDR1 reads LGHDT; CDR2 reads YNNKEL (reference sequence). The CDR3 totals 13 residues. Trimming left V 0 bases short and J 5 bases short, with 5 bases between. CDR3 in DNA: TGTGCCAGCAGCCAAGATCGGGATCAGCCCCAGCATTTT. Encoded protein: CASSQDRDQPQHF.

J is TRBJ1-1 and V is TRBV3-1 (or the pseudogene TRBV3-2); no firm D call. This CDR3 comprises 15 residues. V lost 0 bases to trimming and J lost 0 bases, with 8 bases between them. In germline, CDR1 is LGHDT, CDR2 YNNKEL (reference sequence). DNA of the CDR3: TGTGCCAGCAGCCAAGAGGAAGCGCTGAACACTGAAGCTTTCTTT. This codes for CASSQEEALNTEAFF.

This clone occurred a few times. The chain has TRBV7-6 and TRBJ1-6; 7 bases map to TRBD1. From germline, CDR1 is SGHVS and CDR2 FNYEAQ. The CDR3 spans 15 residues. After removal of 1 base from V and 8 bases from J, the junction contained 5 bases not matched to a gene. The CDR3, as DNA: TGTGCCAGCAGCTTAGGGCCAGGGGGTGATTCACCCCTCCACTTT. Protein product: CASSLGPGGDSPLHF.

This clone was seen once. The V call is TRBV4-3, the J call TRBJ2-1; TRBD1 matches at 8 bases. The junction had 5 bases not matched to a gene; V was cut back by 0 bases and J by 4 bases. CDR1 LGHNA and CDR2 YSLEER come from the germline V gene. The length of the CDR3 is 16 residues. The CDR3 is CASSQDAGGEYNEQFF. The CDR3 region has the DNA TGCGCCAGCAGCCAAGATGCAGGGGGCGAATACAATGAGCAGTTCTTC.

The J gene is TRBJ2-5, the V gene TRBV30; 11 nucleotides align to TRBD2. The ends lost 0 bases at V and 1 base at J; junction bases unmatched: 1. Looked up from germline, CDR1 is GTSNPN and CDR2 is SVGIG (reference sequence). This CDR3 spans 15 amino acids. In nucleotides, the CDR3 is TGTGCCTGGAGTGTAACTAGCGGGGGCCAAGAGACCCAGTACTTC. Its protein is CAWSVTSGGQETQYF.

This clone was counted only a few times. The chain uses TRBV7-2 and TRBJ1-2; TRBD1 matches 8 bases. J was trimmed by 6 bases and V by 1 base; bases with no gene match: 10. The germline V gene has CDR1 SGHTA and CDR2 FQGNSA. The CDR3 runs 16 residues. CDR3 loop: CASSLERRQGKNGYTF. The CDR3 DNA reads TGTGCCAGCAGCTTAGAAAGGCGACAGGGGAAGAATGGCTACACCTTC.

The chain uses TRBV5-1 and TRBJ2-5, with 9 bases that match TRBD2. The V gene end was trimmed by 7 bases and the J gene end by 4 bases; junction bases not matched to a gene: 8. The germline CDR1 and CDR2 sequences are SGHRS and YFSETQ. This CDR3 region has 14 residues. The chain's CDR3 is CASRAAGGRETQYF. DNA for the CDR3: TGCGCCAGCCGTGCGGCGGGGGGGCGAGAGACCCAGTACTTC.

This clone was counted between two and nine times. This chain joins TRBV3-1 (or the pseudogene TRBV3-2) and TRBJ2-3, with no clear D. This CDR3 has 14 amino acids. In germline, CDR1 is LGHDT, CDR2 YNNKEL (reference sequence). V shed 4 bases and J shed 3 bases, with 11 bases lying between them. The CDR3 here is CASSRLQGTDTQYF. CDR3 in DNA: TGTGCCAGCAGCCGACTCCAAGGAACAGATACGCAGTATTTT.

V usage is TRBV18 and J usage is TRBJ1-1; D possibly corresponds to TRBD1 (6 bases). CDR1 KGHSH and CDR2 LQKENI come from the germline V gene. Trimming left V 6 bases short and J 6 bases short, with 20 bases between. CDR3 length: 15 amino acids. CDR3 DNA sequence: TGTGCCAGCTCGCCCTACAGGGCCGATCCGCCTGAAGCTTTCTTT. Encoded protein: CASSPYRADPPEAFF.

The CDR3 DNA sequence: TGTGCCAGTAGTACCCAGGGGGCCGAATATAGCAATCAGCCCCAGCATTTT. Its protein product is CASSTQGAEYSNQPQHF. The V gene is TRBV19, the J gene TRBJ1-5; 8 nucleotides agree with TRBD1. Germline V gene data show CDR1 as LNHDA and CDR2 as SQIVND (reference sequence). The CDR3 covers 17 residues. V lost 4 bases, J lost 0 bases, and 8 bases stayed unmatched.